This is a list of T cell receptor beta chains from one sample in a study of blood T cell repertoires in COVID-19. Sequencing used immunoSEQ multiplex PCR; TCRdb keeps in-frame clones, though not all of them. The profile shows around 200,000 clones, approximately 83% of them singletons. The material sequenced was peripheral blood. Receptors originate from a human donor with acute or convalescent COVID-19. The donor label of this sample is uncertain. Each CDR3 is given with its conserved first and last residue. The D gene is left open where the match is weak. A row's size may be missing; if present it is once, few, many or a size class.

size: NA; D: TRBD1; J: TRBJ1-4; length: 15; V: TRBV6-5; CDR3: CASTGDRGANEKLFF; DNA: TGTGCCAGCACTGGCGACAGGGGGGCTAATGAAAAACTGTTTTTT
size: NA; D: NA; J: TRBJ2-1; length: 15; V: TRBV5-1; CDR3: CASTSLAPEAGEQFF; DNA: TGCGCCAGCACCTCACTAGCCCCTGAGGCAGGTGAGCAGTTCTTC
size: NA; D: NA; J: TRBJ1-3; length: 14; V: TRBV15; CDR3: CATSRVGREGTIYF; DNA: TGTGCCACCAGCAGAGTCGGACGGGAGGGAACCATATATTTT
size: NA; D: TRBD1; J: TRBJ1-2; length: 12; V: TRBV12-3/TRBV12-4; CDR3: CASSWRQGSYTF; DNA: TGTGCCAGCAGTTGGAGACAGGGGTCCTACACCTTC
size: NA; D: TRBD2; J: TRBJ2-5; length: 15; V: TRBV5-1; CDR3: CASSLGLAGAGTQYF; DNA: TGCGCCAGCAGCTTAGGACTAGCGGGAGCGGGGACCCAGTACTTC
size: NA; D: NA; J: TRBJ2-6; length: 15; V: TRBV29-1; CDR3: CSVGPGFSGANVLTF; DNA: TGCAGCGTTGGTCCAGGGTTCTCTGGGGCCAACGTCCTGACTTTC
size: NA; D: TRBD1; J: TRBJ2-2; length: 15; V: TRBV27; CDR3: CASNLRTGFEGELFF; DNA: TGTGCCAGCAACCTCCGGACAGGGTTTGAGGGGGAGCTGTTTTTT
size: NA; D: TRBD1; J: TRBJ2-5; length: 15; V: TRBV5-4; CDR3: CASSLPGQGSETQYF; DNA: TGTGCCAGCAGCCTTCCGGGACAGGGGTCTGAGACCCAGTACTTC
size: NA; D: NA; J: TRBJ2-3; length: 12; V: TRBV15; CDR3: CATSEADYTQYF; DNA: TGTGCCACCAGCGAGGCGGATTATACGCAGTATTTT
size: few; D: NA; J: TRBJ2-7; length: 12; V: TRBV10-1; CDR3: CATTRIGYEQYF; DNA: TGCGCCACCACCCGAATCGGCTACGAGCAGTACTTC
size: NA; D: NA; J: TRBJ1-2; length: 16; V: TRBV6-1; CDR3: CASSENVGRGVFGYTF; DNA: TGTGCCAGCAGTGAGAACGTGGGCAGGGGTGTTTTTGGCTACACCTTC
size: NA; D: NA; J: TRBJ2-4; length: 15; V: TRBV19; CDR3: CASSIRRVDKNIQYF; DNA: TGTGCCAGTAGTATTAGGAGGGTTGACAAAAACATTCAGTACTTC
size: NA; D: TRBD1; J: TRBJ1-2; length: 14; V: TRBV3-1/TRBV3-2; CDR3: CASSQEGRGRGYTF; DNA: TGTGCCAGCAGCCAAGAAGGCAGGGGGAGAGGCTACACCTTC
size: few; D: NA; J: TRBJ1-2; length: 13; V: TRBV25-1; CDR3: CASSSGIHYGYTF; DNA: TGTGCCAGCAGTAGCGGGATCCACTATGGCTACACCTTC
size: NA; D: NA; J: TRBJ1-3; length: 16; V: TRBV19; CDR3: CATTKSWGVSGNTIYF; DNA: TGTGCCACCACGAAGTCGTGGGGCGTCTCTGGAAACACCATATATTTT
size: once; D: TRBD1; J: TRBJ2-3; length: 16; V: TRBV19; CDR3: CASSDARDRGQDTQYF; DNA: TGTGCCAGTAGCGATGCCAGGGACAGGGGGCAGGATACGCAGTATTTT
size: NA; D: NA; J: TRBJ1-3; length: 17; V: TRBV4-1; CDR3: CASSQEFGIDSGNTIYF; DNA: TGCGCCAGCAGCCAAGAGTTTGGCATCGACTCTGGAAACACCATATATTTT
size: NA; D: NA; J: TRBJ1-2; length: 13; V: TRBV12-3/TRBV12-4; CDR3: CASSLGGNYGYTF; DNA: TGTGCCAGCAGTTTAGGCGGTAACTATGGCTACACCTTC
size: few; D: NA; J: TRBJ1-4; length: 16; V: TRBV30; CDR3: CAWIPSGTPANEKLFF; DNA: TGTGCCTGGATTCCTTCCGGGACACCGGCAAATGAAAAACTGTTTTTT
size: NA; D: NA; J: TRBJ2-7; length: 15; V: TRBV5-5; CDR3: CASSLLGGGSYEQYF; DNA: TGTGCCAGCAGCTTACTAGGGGGTGGCTCCTACGAGCAGTACTTC
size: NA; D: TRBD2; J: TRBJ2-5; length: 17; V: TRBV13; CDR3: CASSSNEAGGPRETQYF; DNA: TGTGCCAGCAGCTCCAACGAAGCGGGAGGGCCTAGAGAGACCCAGTACTTC
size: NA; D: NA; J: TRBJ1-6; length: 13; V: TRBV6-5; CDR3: CASSPPGSPALHF; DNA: TGTGCCAGCAGCCCCCCCGGGTCCCCGGCCCTCCACTTT
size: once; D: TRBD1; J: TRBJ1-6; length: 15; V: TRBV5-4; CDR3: CASSFGQGGNSPLHF; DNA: TGTGCCAGCAGCTTCGGACAGGGCGGTAATTCACCCCTCCACTTT
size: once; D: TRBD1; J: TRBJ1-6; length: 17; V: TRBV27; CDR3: CASSFRGTGRHNSPLHF; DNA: TGTGCCAGCAGTTTTAGGGGGACAGGGAGGCATAATTCACCCCTCCACTTT
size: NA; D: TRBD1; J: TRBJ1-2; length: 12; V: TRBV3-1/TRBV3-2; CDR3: CASTLGQGAYTF; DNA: TGTGCCAGCACCCTGGGACAGGGGGCATACACCTTC
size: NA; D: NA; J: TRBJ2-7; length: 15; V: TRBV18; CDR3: CASSPGRGSTYEQYF; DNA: TGTGCCAGCTCACCGGGAAGGGGGAGCACCTACGAGCAGTACTTC
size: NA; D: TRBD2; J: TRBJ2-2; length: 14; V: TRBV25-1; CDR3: CASRRELNTGELFF; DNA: TGTGCCAGCCGGCGGGAGTTGAACACCGGGGAGCTGTTTTTT
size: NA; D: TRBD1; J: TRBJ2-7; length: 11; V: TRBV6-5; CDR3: CASDRGGGQYF; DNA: TGTGCCAGCGACAGGGGAGGCGGGCAGTACTTC
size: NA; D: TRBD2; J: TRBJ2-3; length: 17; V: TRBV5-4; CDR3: CASNRQRAGGGADTQYF; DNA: TGTGCCAGCAATCGACAAAGGGCGGGAGGAGGAGCAGATACGCAGTATTTT
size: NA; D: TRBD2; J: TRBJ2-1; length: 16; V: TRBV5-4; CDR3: CASSTGLAGIRDEQFF; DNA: TGTGCCAGCAGCACGGGACTAGCGGGAATCAGGGATGAGCAGTTCTTC
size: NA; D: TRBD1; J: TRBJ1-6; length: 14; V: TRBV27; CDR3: CASSLDRSNSPLHF; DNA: TGTGCCAGCAGCCTGGACAGGTCAAATTCACCCCTCCACTTT
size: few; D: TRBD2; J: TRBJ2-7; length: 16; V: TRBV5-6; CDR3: CASSLVLAGGSYEQYF; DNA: TGTGCCAGCAGCTTGGTTCTAGCGGGAGGGTCCTACGAGCAGTACTTC
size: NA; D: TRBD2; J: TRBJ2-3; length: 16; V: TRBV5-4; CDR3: CASSLGLAGFTDTQYF; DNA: TGTGCCAGCAGCTTGGGACTAGCGGGGTTCACAGATACGCAGTATTTT
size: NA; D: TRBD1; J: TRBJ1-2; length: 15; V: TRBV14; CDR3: CASSQAPGQAYGYTF; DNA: TGTGCCAGCAGCCAAGCGCCCGGACAGGCCTATGGCTACACCTTC
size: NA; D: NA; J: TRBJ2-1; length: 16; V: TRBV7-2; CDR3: CASTGAGDFLYNEQFF; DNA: TGTGCCAGCACTGGGGCCGGGGACTTCCTCTACAATGAGCAGTTCTTC
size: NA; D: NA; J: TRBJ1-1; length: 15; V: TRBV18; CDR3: CASSPGKGKNTEAFF; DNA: TGTGCCAGCTCACCGGGGAAGGGGAAGAACACTGAAGCTTTCTTT
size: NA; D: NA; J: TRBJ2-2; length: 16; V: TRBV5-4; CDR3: CASSIGAARGTGELFF; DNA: TGTGCCAGCAGCATTGGAGCAGCTAGGGGCACCGGGGAGCTGTTTTTT
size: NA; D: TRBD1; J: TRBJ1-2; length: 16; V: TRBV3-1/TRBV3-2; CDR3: CASSREVGQGVNGYTF; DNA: TGTGCCAGCAGCCGAGAGGTTGGACAGGGGGTTAATGGCTACACCTTC
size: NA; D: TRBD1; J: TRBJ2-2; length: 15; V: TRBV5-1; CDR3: CASSRGTENTGELFF; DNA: TGCGCCAGCAGCCGAGGGACAGAGAACACCGGGGAGCTGTTTTTT